Presented here are 7 T cell receptor beta chains from one specimen sequenced in a study of blood T cell repertoires in COVID-19. Produced via immunoSEQ multiplex PCR; TCRdb's table is partial and in-frame only. The sample contains just under 85,000 clones, about four fifths of which appear only once. Sequenced input: peripheral blood. Receptor source: a woman aged 55 to 70 with acute or convalescent COVID-19.

This clone has a single count. CDR3 DNA: TGTGCCAGTAGTACACAGGGATACAATCAGCCCCAGCATTTT. It encodes CASSTQGYNQPQHF. This chain connects TRBV19 to TRBJ1-5, with D possibly TRBD1 on 6 matching bases. Germline CDR1 reads LNHDA; CDR2 reads SQIVND (reference sequence). This CDR3 is built from 14 residues. V was trimmed by 4 bases and J by 3 bases, leaving 10 bases between them.

The chain is built from TRBV4-2 and TRBJ1-3; TRBD1 agrees at 9 bases. V trimming: 0 bases; J trimming: 4 bases; junction bases outside the gene matches: 1. The CDR3 length is 15 residues. Germline-derived CDR1 and CDR2 are LGHNA and YNFKEQ. This CDR3 is CASSQDGTGGNTIYF. The CDR3 region has the DNA TGTGCCAGCAGCCAAGACGGGACAGGGGGAAACACCATATATTTT.

The V and J genes are TRBV19 and TRBJ1-2, with TRBD1 matching over 9 bases. The V gene end was trimmed by 2 bases and the J gene end by 1 base; junction bases not matched to a gene: 5. This CDR3 region has 16 residues. Germline values: CDR1 LNHDA, CDR2 SQIVND (reference sequence). CDR3 bases: TGTGCCAGTAGTATAAGAAGGGACAGGGTTAACTATGGCTACACCTTC. It encodes CASSIRRDRVNYGYTF. The full variable domain, rest sourced from reference TRBV19 and TRBJ1-2, is DGGITQSPKYLFRKEGQNVTLSCEQNLNHDAMYWYRQDPGQGLRLIYYSQIVNDFQKGDIAEGYSVSREKKESFPLTVTSAQKNPTAFYLCASSIRRDRVNYGYTFGSGTRLTVV.

This clone was recorded once. J is TRBJ1-5 and V is TRBV5-6; TRBD1 might be the D (6 bases). This CDR3 is built from 14 residues. V lost 3 bases and J 11 bases, leaving 18 bases between the germline ends. CDR1 and CDR2 (germline): SGHDT, YYEEEE. The CDR3 nucleotides are TGTGCCAGCAGCTCCGGACGGACCCCAGGGGCCCAGCATTTT. Residues: CASSSGRTPGAQHF. The full variable domain, in which reference TRBV5-6 and TRBJ1-5 provide the parts outside the CDR3, is DAGVTQSPTHLIKTRGQQVTLRCSPKSGHDTVSWYQQALGQGPQFIFQYYEEEERQRGNFPDRFSGHQFPNYSSELNVNALLLGDSALYLCASSSGRTPGAQHFGDGTRLSIL.

The V call is TRBV3-1 (or the pseudogene TRBV3-2), the J call TRBJ2-2; D is undetermined. Looked up from germline, CDR1 is LGHDT and CDR2 is YNNKEL (reference sequence). The CDR3 contains 14 residues. V lost 2 bases to trimming and J lost 3 bases, with 7 bases between them. The CDR3 DNA reads as TGTGCCAGCAGCCAACAACCAGACACCGGGGAGCTGTTTTTT. Its protein product is CASSQQPDTGELFF.

The chain joins TRBV7-8 to TRBJ1-4; 10 bases agree with TRBD1. With V trimmed by 8 bases and J by 8 bases, 8 bases remained unmatched. Germline loops: CDR1 SGHVS, CDR2 FQNEAQ. The CDR3 has 14 residues. This CDR3 reads CASGPGTGDEKLFF. The CDR3 DNA follows: TGTGCCAGCGGTCCCGGGACAGGGGACGAAAAACTGTTTTTT. Together with reference TRBV7-8 and TRBJ1-4, the CDR3 gives the full variable domain: GAGVSQSPRYKVAKRGQDVALRCDPISGHVSLFWYQQALGQGPEFLTYFQNEAQLDKSGLPSDRFFAERPEGSVSTLKIQRTQQEDSAVYLCASGPGTGDEKLFFGSGTQLSVL.

CDR3 sequence reads: CASSLDTAGSGNTIYF. The CDR3 DNA reads as TGCGCCAGCAGCTTGGATACAGCCGGCTCTGGAAACACCATATATTTT. The chain combines TRBV5-1 with TRBJ1-3; D is unresolved. Germline values: CDR1 SGHRS, CDR2 YFSETQ. The CDR3 contains 16 residues. The V gene lost 0 bases and the J gene lost 0 bases, with 10 bases spanning the gap.